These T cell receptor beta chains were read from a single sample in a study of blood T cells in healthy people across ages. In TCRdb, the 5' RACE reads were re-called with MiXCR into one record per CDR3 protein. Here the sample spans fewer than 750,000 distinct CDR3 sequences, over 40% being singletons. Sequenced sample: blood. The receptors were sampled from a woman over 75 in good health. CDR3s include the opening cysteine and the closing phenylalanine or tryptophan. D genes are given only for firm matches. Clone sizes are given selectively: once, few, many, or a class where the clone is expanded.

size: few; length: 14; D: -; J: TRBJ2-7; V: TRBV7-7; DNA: TGTGCTAGCAGCGTAGGCAGGAGTTACAATGAGCAGTACTTC; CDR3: CASSVGRSYNEQYF
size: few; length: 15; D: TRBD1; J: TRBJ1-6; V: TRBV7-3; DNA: TGTGCCAGCAGATTGACAGGGGGCGTAAATTCACCCCTCCACTTT; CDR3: CASRLTGGVNSPLHF
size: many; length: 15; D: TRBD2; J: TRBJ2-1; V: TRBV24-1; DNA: TGTGCCACCAGTGGCGTACTAGCGAACTACAATGAGCAGTTCTTC; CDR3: CATSGVLANYNEQFF
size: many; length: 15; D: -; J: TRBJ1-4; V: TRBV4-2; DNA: TGTGCCAGCAGCCGCTCACAGGAAGTCGTTGAAAAACTGTTTTTT; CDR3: CASSRSQEVVEKLFF
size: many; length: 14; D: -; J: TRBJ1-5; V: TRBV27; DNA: TGTGCCAGCAGTTTAGCCGTTAGCAATCAGCCCCAGCATTTT; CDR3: CASSLAVSNQPQHF
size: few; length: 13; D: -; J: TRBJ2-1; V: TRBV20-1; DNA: TGCAGTGCTAGCCGCTCGCGACAACGCGAGCAGTTCTTC; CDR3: CSASRSRQREQFF
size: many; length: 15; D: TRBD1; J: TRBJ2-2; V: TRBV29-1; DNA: TGCAGCGTTTGGACAGGCATCGCGAACACCGGGGAGCTGTTTTTT; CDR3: CSVWTGIANTGELFF
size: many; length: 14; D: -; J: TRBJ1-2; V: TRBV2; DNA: TGTGCCAGCAGTGAGACGAGACAGGCGGGGGGCTACACCTTC; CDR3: CASSETRQAGGYTF
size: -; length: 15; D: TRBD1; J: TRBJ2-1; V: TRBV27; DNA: TGTGCCAGCAGTTTCTGGGACAGGCCCTACAATGAGCAGTTCTTC; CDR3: CASSFWDRPYNEQFF
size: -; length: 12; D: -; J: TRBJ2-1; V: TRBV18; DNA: TGTGCCAGCGCACCATTTGGGATTGAGCAGTTCTTC; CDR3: CASAPFGIEQFF
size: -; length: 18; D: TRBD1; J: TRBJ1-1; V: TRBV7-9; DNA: TGTGCCAGCAGCCCCCCGGGGGGGCGACAGGGGGCGAACACTGAAGCTTTCTTT; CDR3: CASSPPGGRQGANTEAFF
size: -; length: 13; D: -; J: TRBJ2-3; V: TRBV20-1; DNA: TGCAGTGCTAGAGGCGGGCGAGGTGGCTCGCAGTATTTT; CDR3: CSARGGRGGSQYF
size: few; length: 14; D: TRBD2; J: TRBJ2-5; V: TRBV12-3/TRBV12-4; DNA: TGTGCCAGCAAGCTAGCGGGAACCCAAGAGACCCAGTACTTC; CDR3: CASKLAGTQETQYF
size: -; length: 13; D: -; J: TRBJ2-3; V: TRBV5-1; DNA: TGCGCCAGCAGCAGGGGGTATACAGATACGCAGTATTTT; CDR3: CASSRGYTDTQYF
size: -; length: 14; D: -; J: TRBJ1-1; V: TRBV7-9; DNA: TGTGCTAGCAGCTTAGTGGTAAGCTACACTGAAGCTTTCTTT; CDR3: CASSLVVSYTEAFF
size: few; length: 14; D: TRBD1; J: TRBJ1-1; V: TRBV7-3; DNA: TGTGCCAGCAGCTTTACCGGGACAGCCACTGAAGCTTTCTTT; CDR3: CASSFTGTATEAFF
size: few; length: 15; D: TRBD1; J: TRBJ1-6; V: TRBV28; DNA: TGTGCCAGCAGACCCCAGGGGGGCTATAATTCACCCCTCCACTTT; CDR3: CASRPQGGYNSPLHF
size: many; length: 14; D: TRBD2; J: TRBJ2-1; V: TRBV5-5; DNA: TGTGCCAGCAGCTTAGGGACTAACAACAATGAGCAGTTCTTC; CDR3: CASSLGTNNNEQFF
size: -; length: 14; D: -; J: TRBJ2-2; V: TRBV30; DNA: TGTGCCTGGAGTGGGACCCTGAACACCGGGGAGCTGTTTTTT; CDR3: CAWSGTLNTGELFF
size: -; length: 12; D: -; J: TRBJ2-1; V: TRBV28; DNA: TGTGCCGGCCGGACTGCTTACAATGAGCAGTTCTTC; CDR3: CAGRTAYNEQFF
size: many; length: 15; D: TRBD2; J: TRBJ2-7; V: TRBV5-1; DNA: TGCGCCAGCAGCCGACTAGCGGGCAGCTCCTACGAGCAGTACTTC; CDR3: CASSRLAGSSYEQYF
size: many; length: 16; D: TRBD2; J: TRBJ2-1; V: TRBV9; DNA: TGTGCCAGCAGCGTAGCTGCGACTAGCGGATACAATGAGCAGTTCTTC; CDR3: CASSVAATSGYNEQFF
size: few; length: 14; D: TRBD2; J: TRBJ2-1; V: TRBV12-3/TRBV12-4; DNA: TGTGCCAGCAGTAGGACTAGCGGGATCGGTGAGCAGTTCTTC; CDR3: CASSRTSGIGEQFF
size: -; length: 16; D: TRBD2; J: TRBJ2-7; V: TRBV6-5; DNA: TGTGCCAGCAGCCGGGGACTAGCGGGAGCTTCGTACGAGCAGTACTTC; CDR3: CASSRGLAGASYEQYF
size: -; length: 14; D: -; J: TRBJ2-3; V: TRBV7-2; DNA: TGTGCCAGCAGCCCACGACGCCACACAGATACGCAGTATTTT; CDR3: CASSPRRHTDTQYF
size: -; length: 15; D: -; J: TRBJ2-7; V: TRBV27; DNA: TGTGCCAGCAGTCATTGGCGGACTCAAAGCTACGAGCAGTACTTC; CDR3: CASSHWRTQSYEQYF
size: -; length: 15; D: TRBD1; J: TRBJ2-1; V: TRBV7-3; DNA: TGTGCCAGCAGCTTATCGAGAGACAGGGGCAATGAGCAGTTCTTC; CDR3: CASSLSRDRGNEQFF
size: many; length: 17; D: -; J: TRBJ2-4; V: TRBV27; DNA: TGTGCCAGCAGTTTTGCCCAGCGGAGTTGGGCCAAAAACATTCAGTACTTC; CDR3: CASSFAQRSWAKNIQYF
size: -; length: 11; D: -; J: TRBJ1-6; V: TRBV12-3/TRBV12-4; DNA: TGCGTCAGCAGTTTCGAGTCACCCCTCCACTTT; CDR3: CVSSFESPLHF
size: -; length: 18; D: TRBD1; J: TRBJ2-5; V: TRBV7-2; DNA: TGTGCCAGCAGCTTGACGGTCACCGGGACAGTACTCCAAGAGACCCAGTACTTC; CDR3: CASSLTVTGTVLQETQYF
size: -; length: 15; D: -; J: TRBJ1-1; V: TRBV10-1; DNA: TGCGCCAGCAGTGAGTCCGAGGGGGGGGTTGAAAAGGCTTTCTTT; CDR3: CASSESEGGVEKAFF